A single sample gave rise to the 13 T cell receptor beta chains below, sequenced in a study of T cell responses to AZD1222 COVID-19 vaccine. Sequencing used immunoSEQ multiplex PCR; TCRdb keeps in-frame clones, though not all of them. The repertoire consists of roughly 150,000 clones, with roughly 90% occurring once and the leading ten covering approximately 1.5%. The source material was peripheral blood, sampled 28 days after the second AZD1222 dose. Receptor source: an adult who received the AZD1222 COVID-19 vaccine.

This chain links TRBV6-5 with TRBJ1-1; perhaps TRBD1 as D (6 bases). V dropped 0 bases and J dropped 1 base, with 9 bases sitting between them. In germline, CDR1 is MNHEY, CDR2 SVGAGI. The CDR3 has 15 amino acids. The CDR3 region has the DNA TGTGCCAGCAGTTACTCGGGCAGGGGGAACACTGAAGCTTTCTTT. Its protein product is CASSYSGRGNTEAFF.

V usage is TRBV19 and J usage is TRBJ1-2; unclear D gene. V was clipped by 6 bases and J by 6 bases, with 20 bases between them. This CDR3 region has 15 residues. Germline V gene lookup returns CDR1 LNHDA and CDR2 SQIVND (reference sequence). CDR3 in DNA: TGTGCCAGTAGAAACCGCACAGCGCCGGGGAATGGCTACACCTTC. Amino acid sequence: CASRNRTAPGNGYTF.

V and J are TRBV18 and TRBJ1-1, with a tentative D call TRBD1 (5 bases). V was trimmed by 6 bases and J by 1 base, leaving 15 bases between them. Germline loops: CDR1 KGHSH, CDR2 LQKENI. The CDR3 length is 15 residues. The CDR3 protein is CASSQQTAPNTEAFF. The CDR3 coding sequence is TGTGCCAGCTCTCAACAGACAGCCCCGAACACTGAAGCTTTCTTT.

The CDR3 here is CASSQSDREAKNIQYF. CDR3 sequence (DNA): TGTGCCAGCAGCCAGAGTGACAGGGAAGCCAAAAACATTCAGTACTTC. The V and J genes are TRBV3-1 (or the pseudogene TRBV3-2) and TRBJ2-4, with TRBD1 matching over 7 bases. Germline values: CDR1 LGHDT, CDR2 YNNKEL (reference sequence). The CDR3 is made up of 16 amino acids. With V trimmed by 3 bases and J by 0 bases, 5 bases remained unmatched.

The V gene is TRBV5-6, the J gene TRBJ1-2; no reliable D call. Deletions cut 4 bases from V and 5 bases from J, with 9 bases between. CDR1 SGHDT and CDR2 YYEEEE come from the germline V gene. The CDR3 runs to 12 residues. The CDR3 loop is CASSATRYGYTF. The DNA of the CDR3 is TGTGCCAGCAGCGCGACTCGGTATGGCTACACCTTC.

This clone was seen only once. The V gene is TRBV24-1, the J gene TRBJ2-1; the D is unclear. This CDR3 is built from 13 residues. The germline gives CDR1 KGHDR, CDR2 SFDVKD. Trimming pared 1 base from V and 7 bases from J, leaving 7 bases between. CDR3 sequence (DNA): TGTGCCACCAGTGATTTCAGACAAAATGAGCAGTTCTTC. It is translated as CATSDFRQNEQFF.

This chain uses TRBV12-3 or TRBV12-4 with TRBJ1-1; D remains ambiguous. The V and J ends lost 6 bases and 4 bases respectively, with 12 bases between them. The CDR3 has 13 residues. CDR3 DNA: TGTGCCAGCAGCCCGAGGAGCAGCACTGAAGCTTTCTTT. Its translation: CASSPRSSTEAFF.

The J gene is TRBJ1-4, the V gene TRBV7-8; the match to TRBD1 covers 8 bases. This CDR3 spans 17 amino acids. With 5 bases clipped from V and 8 bases from J, the junction kept 16 bases outside the gene matches. Germline V gene data show CDR1 as SGHVS and CDR2 as FQNEAQ. The CDR3 here is CASSIFLGQGAGEKLFF. The CDR3 DNA sequence: TGTGCCAGCAGCATTTTTTTGGGGCAGGGGGCAGGGGAAAAACTGTTTTTT.

This clone has a count of ten or more. The V and J genes are TRBV2 and TRBJ1-2; tentatively, D is TRBD1 (6 bases). V was shortened by 7 bases and J by 8 bases, with 14 bases between the two germline ends. Per germline, CDR1 SNHLY and CDR2 FYNNEI. The CDR3 has 12 amino acids. The CDR3 bases are TGTGCCAGCACCGAGGACAGAGGGGGCTACACCTTC. Translated: CASTEDRGGYTF. The whole variable domain, remainder taken from reference TRBV2 and TRBJ1-2, is EPEVTQTPSHQVTQMGQEVILRCVPISNHLYFYWYRQILGQKVEFLVSFYNNEISEKSEIFDDQFSVERPDGSNFTLKIRSTKLEDSAMYFCASTEDRGGYTFGSGTRLTVV.

This chain uses TRBV6-5 with TRBJ2-2; possible D gene TRBD2, 5 bases. V was pared by 0 bases and J by 2 bases, with 10 bases between. Per germline, CDR1 MNHEY and CDR2 SVGAGI. The length of the CDR3 is 16 residues. The CDR3 DNA is TGTGCCAGCAGTTACTCGTGGGGAGTAAACACCGGGGAGCTGTTTTTT. Its translation: CASSYSWGVNTGELFF.

This chain connects TRBV16 to TRBJ1-1; tentatively, D is TRBD1 (6 bases). Between the trimmed V and J ends, which lost 3 bases and 6 bases, there was a span of 8 bases. This CDR3 is 12 amino acids long. Germline values: CDR1 KGHSY, CDR2 FQNENV. CDR3 coding DNA: TGTGCCAGCAGCCAGAACAGGGCTGAAGCTTTCTTT. As protein: CASSQNRAEAFF.

The V and J genes are TRBV4-1 and TRBJ1-6; 9 bases agree with TRBD1. V dropped 0 bases and J dropped 10; count of bases not matched to a gene: 7. Germline CDR1 and CDR2: MGHRA and YSYEKL. CDR3 length equals 16 residues. CDR3 amino acids: CASSQDRGQGRSPLHF. The CDR3, as DNA: TGCGCCAGCAGCCAAGATCGGGGACAGGGACGCTCACCCCTCCACTTT.

The chain employs TRBV5-4 and TRBJ2-7; D is unresolved. There are 14 residues in the CDR3. With 0 bases removed from V and 2 bases from J, the gap between germline ends came to 9 bases. The germline V gene encodes CDR1 SGHNT and CDR2 YYREEE (reference sequence). The DNA for the CDR3 is TGTGCCAGCAGCTTGGAACATCCCCCCTACGAGCAGTACTTC. Encoded protein: CASSLEHPPYEQYF.